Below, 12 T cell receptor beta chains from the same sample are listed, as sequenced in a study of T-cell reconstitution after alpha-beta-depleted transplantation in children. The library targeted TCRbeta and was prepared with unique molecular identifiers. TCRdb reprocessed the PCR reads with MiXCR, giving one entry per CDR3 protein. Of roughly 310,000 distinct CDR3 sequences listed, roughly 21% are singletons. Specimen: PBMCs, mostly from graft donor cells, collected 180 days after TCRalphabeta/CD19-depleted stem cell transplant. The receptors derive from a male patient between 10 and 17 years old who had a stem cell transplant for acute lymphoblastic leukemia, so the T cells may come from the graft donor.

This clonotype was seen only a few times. The CDR3, as DNA: TGTGCCAGCAGCGTGGGACTAGCTTGGGGGAATGAGCAGTTCTTC. Translated: CASSVGLAWGNEQFF. This sequence joins TRBV9 and TRBJ2-1; TRBD2 aligns across 9 bases. The CDR3 length is 15 residues. V was clipped by 2 bases and J by 7 bases; unmatched bases: 7. Germline V gene sequence: CDR1 SGDLS, CDR2 YYNGEE.

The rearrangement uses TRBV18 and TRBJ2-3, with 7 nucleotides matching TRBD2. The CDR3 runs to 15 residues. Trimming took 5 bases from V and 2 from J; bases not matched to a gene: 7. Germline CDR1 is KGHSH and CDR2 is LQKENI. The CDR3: CASSALAALTDTQYF. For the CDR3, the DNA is TGTGCCAGCTCAGCTCTAGCGGCCCTCACAGATACGCAGTATTTT.

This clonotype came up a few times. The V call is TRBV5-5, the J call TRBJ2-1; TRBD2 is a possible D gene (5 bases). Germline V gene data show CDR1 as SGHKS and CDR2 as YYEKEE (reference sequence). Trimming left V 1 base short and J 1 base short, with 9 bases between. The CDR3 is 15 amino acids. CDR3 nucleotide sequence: TGTGCCAGCAGCTTGTCTAGCAGGTCCTACAATGAGCAGTTCTTC. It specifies CASSLSSRSYNEQFF.

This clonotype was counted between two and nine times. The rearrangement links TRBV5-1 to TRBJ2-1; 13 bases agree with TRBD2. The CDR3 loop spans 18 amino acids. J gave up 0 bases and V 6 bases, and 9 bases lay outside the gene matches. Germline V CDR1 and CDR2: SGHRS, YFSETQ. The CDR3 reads CASIPGTSGTSSYNEQFF. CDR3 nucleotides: TGCGCCAGCATCCCCGGGACTAGCGGGACCAGCTCCTACAATGAGCAGTTCTTC.

CDR3 amino acids: CASSSNLRGKGTQYF. The CDR3, as DNA: TGTGCCAGCAGTTCGAATCTCAGGGGAAAGGGTACGCAGTATTTT. The chain links TRBV12-3 or TRBV12-4 to TRBJ2-3; a possible D gene is TRBD1 (6 bases). Trimming removed 4 bases at V and 8 bases at J, with 19 bases between. This CDR3 spans 15 amino acids.

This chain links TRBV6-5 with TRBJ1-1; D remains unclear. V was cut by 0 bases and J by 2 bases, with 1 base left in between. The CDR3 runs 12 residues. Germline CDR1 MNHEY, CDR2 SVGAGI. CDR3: CASSYSNTEAFF. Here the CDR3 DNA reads TGTGCCAGCAGTTACTCCAACACTGAAGCTTTCTTT.

CDR3 protein: CASSEFVRGAETQYF. In nucleotides, the CDR3 is TGTGCCAGCAGTGAATTTGTTCGGGGGGCGGAGACCCAGTACTTC. The chain joins TRBV2 to TRBJ2-5, with D possibly TRBD2 on 7 matching bases. This CDR3 has 15 residues. V was shortened by 2 bases and J by 5 bases, with 15 bases between the two germline ends. Germline values: CDR1 SNHLY, CDR2 FYNNEI. Full variable domain (rest looked up from reference TRBV2 and TRBJ2-5): EPEVTQTPSHQVTQMGQEVILRCVPISNHLYFYWYRQILGQKVEFLVSFYNNEISEKSEIFDDQFSVERPDGSNFTLKIRSTKLEDSAMYFCASSEFVRGAETQYFGPGTRLLVL.

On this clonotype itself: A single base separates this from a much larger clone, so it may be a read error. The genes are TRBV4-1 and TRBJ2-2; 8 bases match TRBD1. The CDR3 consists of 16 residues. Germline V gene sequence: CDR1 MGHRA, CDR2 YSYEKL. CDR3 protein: CASGQVDRGNTGELFF. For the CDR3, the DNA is TGCGCCAGCGGCCAAGTCGACAGGGGGAACACCGGGGAGCTGTTTTTT.

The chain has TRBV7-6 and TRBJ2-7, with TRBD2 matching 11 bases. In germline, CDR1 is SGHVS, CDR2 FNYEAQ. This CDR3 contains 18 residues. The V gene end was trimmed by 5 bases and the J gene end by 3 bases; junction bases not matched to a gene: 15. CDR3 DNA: TGTGCCAGCAGCCCTGAGGCTAGCCTAGCGGGAGGAATCTACGAGCAGTACTTC. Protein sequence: CASSPEASLAGGIYEQYF.

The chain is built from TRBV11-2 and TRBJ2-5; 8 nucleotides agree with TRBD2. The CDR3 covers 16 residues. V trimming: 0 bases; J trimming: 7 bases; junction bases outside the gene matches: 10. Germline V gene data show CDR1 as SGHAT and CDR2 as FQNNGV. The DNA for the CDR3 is TGTGCCAGCAGCTTAGATGGGCTGGCGGGAGGTGGGACCCAGTACTTC. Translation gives CASSLDGLAGGGTQYF.

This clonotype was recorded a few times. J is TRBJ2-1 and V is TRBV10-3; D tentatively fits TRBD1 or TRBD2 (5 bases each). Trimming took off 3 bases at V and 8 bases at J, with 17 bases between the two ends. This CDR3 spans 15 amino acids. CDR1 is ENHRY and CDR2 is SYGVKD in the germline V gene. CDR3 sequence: CAISDGVKGHDEQFF. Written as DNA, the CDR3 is TGTGCCATCAGTGACGGGGTAAAGGGGCACGATGAGCAGTTCTTC.

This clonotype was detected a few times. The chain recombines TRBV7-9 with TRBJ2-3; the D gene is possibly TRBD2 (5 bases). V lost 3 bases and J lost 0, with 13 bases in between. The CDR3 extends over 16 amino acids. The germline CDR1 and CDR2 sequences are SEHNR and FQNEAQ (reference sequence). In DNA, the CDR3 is TGTGCCAGCAGCTTTGGACGGGGAGTAAGCACAGATACGCAGTATTTT. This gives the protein CASSFGRGVSTDTQYF.